This TCR beta chain was profiled in a study of identical twins. TCRdb processed the 5' RACE reads anew with MiXCR; each CDR3 protein has one entry. The sample shows 500,000 or so distinct CDR3 sequences, more than 13% of them seen only once. Study-level results: Models came in too low on out-of-frame TCR alpha sharing in monozygotic twins.

This clonotype was detected a few times. Its antigen is unknown. Germline V gives CDR1 MDHEN, CDR2 SYDVKM. V shed 5 bases and J 1 base; nucleotides not matched to a gene: 5. The CDR3 sequence is 15 residues long. The data also belong to a second study, concerning yellow fever vaccine responses in identical twins.

This sequence joins TRBV28 and TRBJ2-3, with 8 bases matching TRBD1. This TCR derives from a woman aged 18-29 years in good health. The specimen was CD4+ T cells sorted from blood. Here the CDR3 reads CASSGRGLGTDTQYF. The CDR3, as DNA: TGTGCCAGCAGTGGCAGGGGGCTGGGCACAGATACGCAGTATTTT.